This T cell receptor (beta chain) came from a study of cytomegalovirus exposure and HLA in healthy donors. The PCR contained 60 Vbeta and 13 Jbeta primers. Produced via immunoSEQ multiplex PCR; TCRdb's table is partial and in-frame only. The sample shows 100,000 to 150,000 clones, over 60% of them seen only once. Per the germline V gene, CDR1 is LNHDA and CDR2 is SQIVND (reference sequence). After removal of 5 bases from V and 0 bases from J, the junction contained 8 bases not matched to a gene. The CDR3 spans 16 residues. This clonotype originated in a human donor in good health. Sequencing was carried out using PBMCs. The J gene is TRBJ1-1, the V gene TRBV19; TRBD1 agrees at 8 bases. This CDR3 reads CASSLQTGALNTEAFF. CDR3 DNA sequence: TGTGCCAGTAGTCTACAGACAGGGGCCTTGAACACTGAAGCTTTCTTT.